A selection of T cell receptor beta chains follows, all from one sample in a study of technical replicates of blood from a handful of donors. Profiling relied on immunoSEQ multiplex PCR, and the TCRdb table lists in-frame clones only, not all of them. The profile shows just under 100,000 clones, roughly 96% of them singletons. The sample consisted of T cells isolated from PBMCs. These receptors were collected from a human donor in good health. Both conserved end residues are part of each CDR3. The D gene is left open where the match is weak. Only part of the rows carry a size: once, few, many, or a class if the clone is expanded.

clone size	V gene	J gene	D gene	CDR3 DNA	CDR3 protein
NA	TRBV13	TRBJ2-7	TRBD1	TGTGCCAGCAGCTTAACGTTTCCGCAGGGGGCATACGAGCAGTACTTC	CASSLTFPQGAYEQYF
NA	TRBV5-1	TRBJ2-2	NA	TGCGCCAGCAGCTTGGGGACAGTTAATACCGGGGAGCTGTTTTTT	CASSLGTVNTGELFF
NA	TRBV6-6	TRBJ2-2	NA	TGTGCCAGCAGTCGGGGGGCGGTGAACACCGGGGAGCTGTTTTTT	CASSRGAVNTGELFF
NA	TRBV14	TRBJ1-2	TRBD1	TGTGCCAGCACCGATTTTGTGACAGGGCCCCCTTCGGACTATGGCTACACCTTC	CASTDFVTGPPSDYGYTF
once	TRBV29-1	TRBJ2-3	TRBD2	TGCAGCTCCGAGGGACTAGCGGGTTATAACACAGATACGCAGTATTTT	CSSEGLAGYNTDTQYF
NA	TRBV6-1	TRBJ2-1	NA	TGTGCCAGCAAAGTCCAGCGGGTCGACAATGAGCAGTTCTTC	CASKVQRVDNEQFF
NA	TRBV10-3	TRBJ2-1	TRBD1	TGTGCCATCAGTTCGGGACAGAGCCGCAATGAGCAGTTCTTC	CAISSGQSRNEQFF
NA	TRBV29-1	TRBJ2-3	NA	TGCAGCGTTCCAGGGTCCCCAGATACGCAGTATTTT	CSVPGSPDTQYF
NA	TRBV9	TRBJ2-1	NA	TGTGCCAGCAGCCTCAATTTTCCGGGACTCTCCAACAATGAGCAGTTCTTC	CASSLNFPGLSNNEQFF
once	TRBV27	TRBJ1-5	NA	TGTGCCAGCAGTTTCTCCGGGACACGGAGAAAGGAGCCCCAGCATTTT	CASSFSGTRRKEPQHF
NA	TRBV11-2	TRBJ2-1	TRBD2	TGTGCCAGCAGCCCGCGGACTAGCGACCCGTACAATGAGCAGTTCTTC	CASSPRTSDPYNEQFF
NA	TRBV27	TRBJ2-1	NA	TGTGCCAGCAGTTTGGAGGGCCCCACCTACAATGAGCAGTTCTTC	CASSLEGPTYNEQFF
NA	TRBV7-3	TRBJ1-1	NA	TGTGCCAGCAGCTTGAACAGGAACACTGAAGCTTTCTTT	CASSLNRNTEAFF
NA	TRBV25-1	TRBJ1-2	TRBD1	TGTGCCAGCAGTGAGTCGCGTTCGGGACAGGGAAACTATGGCTACACCTTC	CASSESRSGQGNYGYTF
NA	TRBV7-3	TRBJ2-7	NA	TGTGCCAGCAGCTTATCTTCGGGGTCCGCCGCCGAGCAGTACTTC	CASSLSSGSAAEQYF
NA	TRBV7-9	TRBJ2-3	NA	TGTGCCAGCAGCCCGAGAAACACAGATACGCAGTATTTT	CASSPRNTDTQYF
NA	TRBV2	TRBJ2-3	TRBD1	TGTGCCAGCAGTGTGCAGGGGGCTGGAGATACGCAGTATTTT	CASSVQGAGDTQYF
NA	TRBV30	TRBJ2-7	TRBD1	TGTGCCTGGAACAGGGGACCTGAGCAGTACTTC	CAWNRGPEQYF
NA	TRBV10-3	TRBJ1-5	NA	TGTGCCATCAGTGAGCCGGGGGATAGCAATCAGCCCCAGCATTTT	CAISEPGDSNQPQHF
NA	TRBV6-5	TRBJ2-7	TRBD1	TGTGCCAGCAGCTACAGTATACAGGGGGCAGACGAGCAGTACTTC	CASSYSIQGADEQYF
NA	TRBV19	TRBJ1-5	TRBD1	TGTGCCAGTAGTGCCACCGGGACAGGGGGAAAGAGACTCAATCAGCCCCAGCATTTT	CASSATGTGGKRLNQPQHF
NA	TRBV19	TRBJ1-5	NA	TGTGCCAGTAGTACCCAACAGGGATTCTATAGCAATCAGCCCCAGCATTTT	CASSTQQGFYSNQPQHF
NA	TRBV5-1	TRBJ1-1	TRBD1	TGCGCCAGCTCGAGGGGGCTGATAACTTTCTTT	CASSRGLITFF
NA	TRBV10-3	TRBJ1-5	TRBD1	TGTGCCACCTGGACAGGGGCGGACAACAATCAGCCCCAGCATTTT	CATWTGADNNQPQHF
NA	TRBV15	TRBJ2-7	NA	TGTGCCACCAGCCCCACCGGGGGGACACCAGCCTACGAGCAGTACTTC	CATSPTGGTPAYEQYF
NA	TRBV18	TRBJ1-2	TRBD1	TGTGCCAGCTCATCGACAAGGGTACCGCCGGGACAGGGACGCGGCTACACCTTC	CASSSTRVPPGQGRGYTF
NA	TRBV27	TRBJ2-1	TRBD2	TGTGCCAGCAGTTTTCTACTAGCGGGAGCGATCGATGAGCAGTTCTTC	CASSFLLAGAIDEQFF
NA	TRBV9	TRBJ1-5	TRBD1	TGTGCCAGCAGCGCGACAGGGGGTGATCAGCCCCAGCATTTT	CASSATGGDQPQHF
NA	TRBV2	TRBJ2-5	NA	TGTGCCAGCAGCCAAGTAGAGGGAATCTCCTTTGAGACCCAGTACTTC	CASSQVEGISFETQYF
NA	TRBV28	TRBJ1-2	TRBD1	TGTGCCAGCAGTTTGGGGACAGGGGGATCGGACTATGGCTACACCTTC	CASSLGTGGSDYGYTF
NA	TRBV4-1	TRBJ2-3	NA	TGCGCCAGCAGCCAAGGAGAGAGGCACCGCGAGGCAGATACGCAGTATTTT	CASSQGERHREADTQYF